The next 16 T cell receptor beta chains were all read from a single sample in a study of blood T cell repertoires in COVID-19 (dated by TCRdb to the early 2020s). Preparation of the library involved the immunoSEQ multiplex PCR assay. The table comes from immuneACCESS by way of TCRdb, which keeps in-frame sequences with V and J called. Part of the clones is missing from these tables; in studies checked, under half for an unresolved V gene and the rest for unknown reasons. A total of around 420,000 clones appear in this sample, roughly 90% of them only once. Approximately 2.1% of the sample is taken by the ten largest. Sequencing input: PBMCs or T cells enriched from blood (not recorded which). The receptors stem from a woman aged 40 to 49 with acute COVID-19.

Written as DNA, the CDR3 is TGTGCCAGCAGCTTGGGAGGGGGTGAGCAGTTCTTC. Residues: CASSLGGGEQFF. The J gene is TRBJ2-1, the V gene TRBV5-6; maybe TRBD1 (6 bases). Trimming removed 0 bases at V and 9 bases at J, with 7 bases between. The germline V gene encodes CDR1 SGHDT and CDR2 YYEEEE. This CDR3 spans 12 amino acids.

This clone has a handful of counts. The genes are TRBV10-2 and TRBJ1-6; D unresolved. Deletions cut 6 bases from V and 4 bases from J, with 13 bases between. Looked up from germline, CDR1 is WSHSY and CDR2 is SAAADI. The CDR3 contains 15 residues. The CDR3 sequence is CASSPVADYNSPLHF. CDR3 DNA: TGCGCCAGCAGCCCAGTGGCAGATTATAATTCACCCCTCCACTTT.

A single count supports this clone. This rearrangement joins TRBV4-2 to TRBJ2-2; D not certain. The V gene lost 0 bases and the J gene lost 3 bases, with 5 bases spanning the gap. The length of the CDR3 is 14 residues. Looked up from germline, CDR1 is LGHNA and CDR2 is YNFKEQ. The CDR3 loop reads CASSQDSDTGELFF. As DNA, the CDR3 is TGTGCCAGCAGCCAAGATTCGGACACCGGGGAGCTGTTTTTT.

The rearrangement uses TRBV10-1 and TRBJ1-1; 8 bases align to TRBD1. Germline CDR1 is WNHNN and CDR2 is SYGVQD (reference sequence). This CDR3 spans 14 amino acids. V lost 5 bases, J lost 3 bases, and 5 bases stayed unmatched. CDR3 in DNA: TGCGCCAGCAGTTACAACAGGGGGGACACTGAAGCTTTCTTT. It translates to CASSYNRGDTEAFF.

This chain connects TRBV11-2 to TRBJ2-1, with 10 nucleotides matching TRBD1. J was trimmed by 5 bases and V by 3 bases; bases with no gene match: 4. There are 15 residues in the CDR3. CDR1 is SGHAT, CDR2 FQNNGV, per germline. Written as DNA, the CDR3 is TGTGCCAGCAGCTTTAGCGGACAGGGGGACAATGAGCAGTTCTTC. This gives the protein CASSFSGQGDNEQFF.

The chain couples TRBV6-5 to TRBJ1-2, with a tentative D call TRBD1 (6 bases). CDR1 MNHEY and CDR2 SVGAGI come from the germline V gene. The CDR3 spans 14 residues. V was pared by 6 bases and J by 7 bases, with 18 bases between. DNA for the CDR3: TGTGCCAGCAGACGATCGACACAGGGCTCTGGCTACACCTTC. It yields the protein CASRRSTQGSGYTF.

The chain has TRBV6-5 and TRBJ1-1; D ambiguous. The CDR3 loop spans 16 amino acids. Deletions cut 0 bases from V and 1 base from J, with 12 bases between. Germline V gives CDR1 MNHEY, CDR2 SVGAGI. The CDR3 nucleotides are TGTGCCAGCAGTTACTCGAGGAGGGTCTCGAACACTGAAGCTTTCTTT. Its protein is CASSYSRRVSNTEAFF.

J is TRBJ1-2 and V is TRBV12-5; no firm D call. In germline, CDR1 is LGHNT, CDR2 FRNRAP. The ends were cut back, 0 bases at V and 2 bases at J, with 10 bases in the middle. The CDR3 totals 15 residues. CDR3 bases: TGTGCTAGTGGTTTGGTACTAGGCGACAACTATGGCTACACCTTC. Amino acids: CASGLVLGDNYGYTF.

V and J are TRBV27 and TRBJ1-2; possibly TRBD1 for D (6 bases). V was pared by 0 bases and J by 2 bases, with 7 bases between. Germline CDR1 and CDR2: MNHEY and SMNVEV (reference sequence). The CDR3 length is 14 residues. CDR3 nucleotides: TGTGCCAGCAGTTTATCGGGGACAAACTATGGCTACACCTTC. Its translation: CASSLSGTNYGYTF.

The DNA of the CDR3 is TGTGCCAGCAGCTTAGGACTAGCGGGGCCAGAGACCCAGTACTTC. Translating it yields CASSLGLAGPETQYF. This chain connects TRBV5-6 to TRBJ2-5; 12 bases align to TRBD2. The CDR3 covers 15 residues. Germline values: CDR1 SGHDT, CDR2 YYEEEE. Germline trimming cut 2 bases from V and 4 bases from J; bases unmatched to any gene: 3.

The chain employs TRBV14 and TRBJ2-1; TRBD2 matches at 12 bases. The CDR3 has 15 residues. J gave up 7 bases and V 6 bases, and 7 bases lay outside the gene matches. CDR1 and CDR2 from the germline V gene are SGHDN and FVKESK. CDR3 amino acids: CASRRTSGVRNEQFF. In nucleotides, the CDR3 is TGTGCCAGCAGGAGGACTAGCGGGGTTAGGAATGAGCAGTTCTTC.

V usage is TRBV18 and J usage is TRBJ1-4; D is possibly TRBD1 (6 bases). The CDR3 is 16 residues long. Germline loops: CDR1 KGHSH, CDR2 LQKENI. The V end lost 2 bases, the J end lost 5 bases, and 15 bases lay between the germline ends. The CDR3: CASSPTSRGQNEKLFF. The CDR3 nucleotides read TGTGCCAGCTCACCAACGTCCAGGGGCCAGAATGAAAAACTGTTTTTT.

This clone was detected only a few times. V is TRBV29-1 and J is TRBJ1-1, with TRBD1 matching 8 bases. Unmatched junction bases numbered 7, after V lost 4 bases and J lost 0 bases. This CDR3 has 15 residues. Germline V lookup: CDR1 SQVTM, CDR2 ANQGSEA. The CDR3 region is CSVAAAGGLNTEAFF. The CDR3 DNA sequence: TGCAGCGTTGCAGCGGCAGGGGGCTTGAACACTGAAGCTTTCTTT.

The chain links TRBV11-2 to TRBJ1-4, with TRBD1 matching 7 bases. CDR1 and CDR2 (germline): SGHAT, FQNNGV. The CDR3 is 14 amino acids. V trimming: 5 bases; J trimming: 6 bases; junction bases outside the gene matches: 6. The CDR3 DNA follows: TGTGCCAGCAGCGCTCCCACAGGGGATGAAAAACTGTTTTTT. Protein product: CASSAPTGDEKLFF.

The chain combines TRBV9 with TRBJ2-5; the match to TRBD2 covers 11 bases. CDR1 is SGDLS and CDR2 is YYNGEE in the germline V gene. J was trimmed by 2 bases and V by 0 bases; bases with no gene match: 6. The length of the CDR3 is 17 residues. This CDR3 is CASSVGLAGGPQETQYF. CDR3 DNA sequence: TGTGCCAGCAGCGTAGGGCTAGCGGGGGGTCCTCAAGAGACCCAGTACTTC.

The rearrangement joins TRBV6-5 to TRBJ1-5; 7 bases fit TRBD1. The CDR3 runs 15 residues. The trim removed 7 bases at V and 0 bases at J, leaving 6 bases unmatched. Looked up from germline, CDR1 is MNHEY and CDR2 is SVGAGI. CDR3 amino acids: CASKLTGASNQPQHF. The DNA for the CDR3 is TGTGCCAGCAAACTCACAGGGGCTAGCAATCAGCCCCAGCATTTT.